This T cell receptor (beta chain) was captured by sequencing in a study of blood T cell repertoires in COVID-19. Study-wide context: Spain, Italy and the United States supplied samples that represented acute and convalescent COVID-19. T cells, B-cell-depleted T cells, or PBMCs supplied cDNA or gDNA.

Assay used: immunoSEQ multiplex PCR; TCRdb lists only in-frame clones, some missing. The sample lists more than 50,000 clones; under 95% were seen once. The CDR3 extends over 14 amino acids. Per germline, CDR1 LNHDA and CDR2 SQIVND (reference sequence). V dropped 6 bases and J dropped 0; count of bases not matched to a gene: 2. J is TRBJ2-1 and V is TRBV19, with 7 bases lining up with TRBD2. This TCR was recovered from a human donor in a cohort sampled during active COVID-19. Input material: peripheral blood. The CDR3 sequence: CASRGGSSYNEQFF. In DNA, the CDR3 is TGTGCCAGTAGGGGCGGGAGCTCCTACAATGAGCAGTTCTTC.